Sequencing of this TCR beta chain was carried out in a study of cytomegalovirus exposure and HLA in healthy donors. Whole-study context: In a later analysis, it was reported that the approximately 110 validation repertoires had been produced on the same platform as the 670 or so repertoires belonging to the first cohort.

Clones were sequenced by immunoSEQ multiplex PCR, and TCRdb holds only the in-frame ones, with some missing. Seen here are 200,000 to 250,000 clones, about 90% observed once, and the top ten hold around 12%. The validation cohort, a group of around 120 subjects, included the donors and was separate from the approximately 700-subject first cohort. Study-level results: In vitro testing confirmed a few CMV-associated chains as specific for CMV antigens. Rare TCR sequences dominated, though some public TCRs recurred in many donors.

On this clone itself: Its antigen remains unidentified.

The CDR3 extends over 13 amino acids. Trimming pared 5 bases from V and 8 bases from J, leaving 15 bases between. The germline CDR1 and CDR2 sequences are SEHNR and FQNEAQ (reference sequence). The receptor was isolated from a man aged 18-30 years in good health and CMV-seropositive. Sequencing was performed on PBMCs. The rearrangement links TRBV7-9 to TRBJ1-2; D possibly corresponds to TRBD1 (5 bases). In nucleotides, the CDR3 is TGTGCCAGCAGCCCAGGAGGGGCAAGAGGCTACACCTTC. The encoded protein is CASSPGGARGYTF.